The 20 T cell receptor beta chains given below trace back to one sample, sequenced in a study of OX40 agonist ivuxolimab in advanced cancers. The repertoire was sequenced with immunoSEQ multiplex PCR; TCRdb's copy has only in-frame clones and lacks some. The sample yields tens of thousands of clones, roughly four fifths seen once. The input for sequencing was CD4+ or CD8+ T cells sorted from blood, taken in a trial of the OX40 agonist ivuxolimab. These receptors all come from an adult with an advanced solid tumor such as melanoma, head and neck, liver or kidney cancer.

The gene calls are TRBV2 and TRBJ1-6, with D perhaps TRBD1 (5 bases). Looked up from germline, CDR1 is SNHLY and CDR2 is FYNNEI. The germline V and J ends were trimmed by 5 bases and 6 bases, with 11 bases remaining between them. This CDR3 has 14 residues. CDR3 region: CASSPWDSNSPLHF. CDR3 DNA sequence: TGTGCCAGCAGTCCCTGGGACTCTAATTCACCCCTCCACTTT.

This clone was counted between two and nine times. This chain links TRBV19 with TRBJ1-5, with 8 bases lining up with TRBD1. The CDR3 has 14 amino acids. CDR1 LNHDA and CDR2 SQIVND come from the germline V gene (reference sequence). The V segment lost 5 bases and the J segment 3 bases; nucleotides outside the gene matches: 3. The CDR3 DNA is TGTGCCAGTAGTTCGACAGGGGTCAATCAGCCCCAGCATTTT. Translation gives CASSSTGVNQPQHF.

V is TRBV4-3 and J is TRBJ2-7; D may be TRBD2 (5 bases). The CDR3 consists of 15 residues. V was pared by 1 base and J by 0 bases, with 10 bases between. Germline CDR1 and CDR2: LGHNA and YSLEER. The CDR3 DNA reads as TGCGCCAGCAGCCAAGCTACGGGATTCTCCTACGAGCAGTACTTC. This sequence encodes CASSQATGFSYEQYF.

In nucleotides, the CDR3 is TGTGCCAGCAGCCCCGGACAGGGGTTGGAAGCTTTCTTT. Encoded protein: CASSPGQGLEAFF. The chain joins TRBV11-1 to TRBJ1-1; 9 nucleotides line up with TRBD1. The CDR3 spans 13 residues. Looked up from germline, CDR1 is SGHAT and CDR2 is FQDESV (reference sequence). With V trimmed by 5 bases and J by 8 bases, 6 bases remained unmatched.

The CDR3 reads CASSLGPASNQPQHF. CDR3 in DNA: TGTGCCAGCAGCTTAGGGCCAGCAAGCAATCAGCCCCAGCATTTT. The rearrangement joins TRBV11-2 to TRBJ1-5; the D is unclear. This CDR3 is built from 15 residues. The germline gives CDR1 SGHAT, CDR2 FQNNGV. V lost 1 base, J lost 1 base, and 8 bases lay in between.

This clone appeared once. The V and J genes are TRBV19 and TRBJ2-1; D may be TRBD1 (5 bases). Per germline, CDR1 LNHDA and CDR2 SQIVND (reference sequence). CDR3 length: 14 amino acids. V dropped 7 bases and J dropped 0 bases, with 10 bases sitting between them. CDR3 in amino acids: CASKQDRSYNEQFF. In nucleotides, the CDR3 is TGTGCCAGTAAACAGGACCGCTCCTACAATGAGCAGTTCTTC.

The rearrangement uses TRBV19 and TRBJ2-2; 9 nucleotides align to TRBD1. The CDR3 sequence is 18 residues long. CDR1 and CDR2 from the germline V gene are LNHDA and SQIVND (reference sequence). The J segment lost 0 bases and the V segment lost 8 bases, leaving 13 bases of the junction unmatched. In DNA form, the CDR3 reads TGTGCCAGTTCTAACAGGGGGCGAGGATCAGCGAACACCGGGGAGCTGTTTTTT. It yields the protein CASSNRGRGSANTGELFF.

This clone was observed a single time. In DNA form, the CDR3 reads TGCGCCAGCACTACACGGAGGACAGGGGTAAATGAGCAGTTCTTC. Translated: CASTTRRTGVNEQFF. The V and J genes are TRBV5-1 and TRBJ2-1; 9 positions agree with TRBD1. The V gene's germline CDR1 is SGHRS and CDR2 YFSETQ. J was trimmed by 7 bases and V by 6 bases; bases with no gene match: 11. The CDR3 is 15 amino acids.

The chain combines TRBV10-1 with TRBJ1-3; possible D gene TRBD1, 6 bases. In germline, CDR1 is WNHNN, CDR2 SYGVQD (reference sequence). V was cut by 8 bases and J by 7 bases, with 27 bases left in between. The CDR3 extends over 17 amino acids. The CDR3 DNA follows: TGCGCCAGCCCGACCGGGACGGGCTATAACAGGGAGAACACCATATATTTT. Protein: CASPTGTGYNRENTIYF.

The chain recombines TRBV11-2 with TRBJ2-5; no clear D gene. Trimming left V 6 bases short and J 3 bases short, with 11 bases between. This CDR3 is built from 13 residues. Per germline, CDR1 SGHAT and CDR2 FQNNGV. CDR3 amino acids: CASRSLGKETQYF. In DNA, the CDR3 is TGTGCCAGCAGAAGCCTGGGGAAAGAGACCCAGTACTTC.

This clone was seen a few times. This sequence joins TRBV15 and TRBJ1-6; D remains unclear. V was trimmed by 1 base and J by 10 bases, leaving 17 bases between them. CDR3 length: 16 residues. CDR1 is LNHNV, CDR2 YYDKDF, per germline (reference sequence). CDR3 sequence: CATSRAENSLRSPLHF. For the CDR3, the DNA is TGTGCCACCAGCAGAGCGGAAAACAGTTTACGCTCACCCCTCCACTTT.

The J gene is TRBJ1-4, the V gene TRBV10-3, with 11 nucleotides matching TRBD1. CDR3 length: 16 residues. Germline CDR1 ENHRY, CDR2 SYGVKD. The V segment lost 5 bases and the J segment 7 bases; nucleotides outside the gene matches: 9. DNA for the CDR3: TGTGCCATCAGTCCTAGGGACAGGGGGTTCTCTGAAAAACTGTTTTTT. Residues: CAISPRDRGFSEKLFF.

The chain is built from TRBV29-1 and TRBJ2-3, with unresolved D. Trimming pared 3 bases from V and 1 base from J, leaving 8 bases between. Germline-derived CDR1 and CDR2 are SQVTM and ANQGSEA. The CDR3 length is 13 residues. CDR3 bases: TGCAGCGTTGAGTCCCAAGGCACAGATACGCAGTATTTT. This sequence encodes CSVESQGTDTQYF.

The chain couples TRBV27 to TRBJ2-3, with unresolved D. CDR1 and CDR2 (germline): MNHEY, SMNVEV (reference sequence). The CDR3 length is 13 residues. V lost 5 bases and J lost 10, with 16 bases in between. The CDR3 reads CASSPRRGVSQYF. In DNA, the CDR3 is TGTGCCAGCAGTCCCCGCCGTGGGGTCTCGCAGTATTTT.

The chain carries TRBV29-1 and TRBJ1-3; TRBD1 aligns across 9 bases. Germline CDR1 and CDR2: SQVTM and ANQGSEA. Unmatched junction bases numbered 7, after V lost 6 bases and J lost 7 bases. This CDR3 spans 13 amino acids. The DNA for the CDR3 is TGCAGCGTCAGGACAGGGGACTGGAACACCATATATTTT. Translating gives CSVRTGDWNTIYF.

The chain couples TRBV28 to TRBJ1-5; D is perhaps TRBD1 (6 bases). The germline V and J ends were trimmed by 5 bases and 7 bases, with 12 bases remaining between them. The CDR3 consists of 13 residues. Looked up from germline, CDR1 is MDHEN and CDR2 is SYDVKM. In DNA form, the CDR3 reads TGTGCCAGCAGTCGGAGGGGGAACCAGCCCCAGCATTTT. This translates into CASSRRGNQPQHF.

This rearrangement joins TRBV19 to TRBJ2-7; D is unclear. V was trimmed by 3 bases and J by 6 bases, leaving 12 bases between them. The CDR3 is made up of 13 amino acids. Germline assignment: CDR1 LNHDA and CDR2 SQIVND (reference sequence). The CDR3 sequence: CASSIAGFGEQYF. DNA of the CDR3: TGTGCCAGTAGTATTGCAGGTTTCGGCGAGCAGTACTTC.

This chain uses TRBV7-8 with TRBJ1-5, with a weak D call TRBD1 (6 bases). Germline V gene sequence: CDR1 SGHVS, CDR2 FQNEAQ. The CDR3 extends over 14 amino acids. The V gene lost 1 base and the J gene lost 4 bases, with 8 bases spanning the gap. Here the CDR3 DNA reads TGTGCCAGCAGCTTAGGACAGGAAAATCAGCCCCAGCATTTT. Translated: CASSLGQENQPQHF.

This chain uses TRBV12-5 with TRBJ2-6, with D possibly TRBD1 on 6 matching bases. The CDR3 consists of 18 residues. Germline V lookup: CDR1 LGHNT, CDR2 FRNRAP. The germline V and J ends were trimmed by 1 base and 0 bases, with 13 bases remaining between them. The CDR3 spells CASGLGGHPSSGANVLTF. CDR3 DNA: TGTGCTAGTGGTTTGGGGGGACATCCTTCCTCTGGGGCCAACGTCCTGACTTTC.

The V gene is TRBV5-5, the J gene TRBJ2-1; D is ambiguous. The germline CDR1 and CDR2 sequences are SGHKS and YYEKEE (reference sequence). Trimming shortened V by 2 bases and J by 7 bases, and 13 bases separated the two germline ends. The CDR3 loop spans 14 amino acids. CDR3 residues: CASSFRTMGNEQFF. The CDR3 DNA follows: TGTGCCAGCAGCTTCAGGACCATGGGGAATGAGCAGTTCTTC. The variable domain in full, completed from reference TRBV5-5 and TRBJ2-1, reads DAGVTQSPTHLIKTRGQQVTLRCSPISGHKSVSWYQQVLGQGPQFIFQYYEKEERGRGNFPDRFSARQFPNYSSELNVNALLLGDSALYLCASSFRTMGNEQFFGPGTRLTVL.